This TCR beta chain was sequenced in a study of cytomegalovirus exposure and HLA in healthy donors. General study points: Using the classifier, cytomegalovirus status was reportedly diagnosed with high specificity and sensitivity. Rarity marked most TCR sequences, yet some public TCRs occurred in many donors.

Trimming cost V 2 bases and J 1 base, with 9 bases left between them. The CDR3 is made up of 15 amino acids. The germline V gene encodes CDR1 SGHTA and CDR2 FQGTGA. Concerning this clone: Its antigen is not known.

Some clones are missing from TCRdb's copy, which holds only in-frame ones; the method was immunoSEQ multiplex PCR. The sample consists of approximately 56,000 clones, approximately 92% of them appearing once. Donors were drawn from the roughly 120-subject validation cohort, separate from the approximately 670-subject first cohort. Material: PBMCs. The origin of this receptor is a young man in good health and CMV-seronegative. The V call is TRBV7-3, the J call TRBJ2-1; weak D call: TRBD2 (5 bases). CDR3 region: CASSLRGESYNEQFF. CDR3 coding DNA: TGTGCCAGCAGCTTACGGGGAGAGTCCTACAATGAGCAGTTCTTC. The whole variable domain, remainder taken from reference TRBV7-3 and TRBJ2-1, is GAGVSQTPSNKVTEKGKYVELRCDPISGHTALYWYRQSLGQGPEFLIYFQGTGAADDSGLPNDRFFAVRPEGSVSTLKIQRTERGDSAVYLCASSLRGESYNEQFFGPGTRLTVL.